The rows below give T cell receptor beta chains drawn from one sample of a study of blood T cell repertoires in COVID-19. Assay: immunoSEQ multiplex PCR; the TCRdb copy retains only in-frame clones and omits some. The profile shows roughly 150,000 clones, just under 85% of them singletons. Source material: PBMCs or T cells enriched from blood (not recorded which). These receptors all stem from a middle-aged woman who had recovered from COVID-19. CDR3s leave out the opening cysteine and the closing phenylalanine or tryptophan.

j_gene	v_gene	CDR3aa
TRBJ2-1	TRBV30	AFYSPGLGNEQF
TRBJ1-6	TRBV2	ASSEEIAWRGLPLH
TRBJ2-1	TRBV2	ASTRAVSYNEQF
TRBJ2-1	TRBV5-4	ASSLSSGGAYNEQF
TRBJ2-7	TRBV7-9	ASSGNRDGYEQY
TRBJ1-1	TRBV27	ASSLRQAGTEAF
TRBJ1-2	TRBV6-5	ASTPTGHYGYT
TRBJ2-2	TRBV13	ASSPTGLAGNTGELF
TRBJ2-7	TRBV5-1	ASRTPMGGAAEGQY
TRBJ1-6	TRBV19	ASTPMSSYNSPLH
TRBJ1-2	TRBV6-5	ASSQNGLYGYT
TRBJ2-3	TRBV5-4	ASSQGRSTDTQY
TRBJ1-3	TRBV6-5	ASSPPTGSGNTIY
TRBJ2-2	TRBV9	ASSGRADTGELF
TRBJ1-1	TRBV19	ASSLNTGFDGEAF
TRBJ2-1	TRBV7-9	ASSFVSNNEQF
TRBJ1-6	TRBV6-1	ASSDRGVRSPLH
TRBJ2-7	TRBV7-6	ASSSRYRLAGHYEQY
TRBJ2-1	TRBV27	ASSPGGPYNEQF
TRBJ2-1	TRBV5-4	ASSRPGTGGNEQF
TRBJ2-3	TRBV5-1	ASSPEDRGRIDTQY
TRBJ2-3	TRBV29-1	SVDRLGSLDTQY
TRBJ1-2	TRBV29-1	SVDRDSNYGYT
TRBJ2-5	TRBV4-1	ASSQVTSGLETQY
TRBJ2-1	TRBV12-3/TRBV12-4	ASSFTSGAGQF
TRBJ1-5	TRBV5-1	ASSLAGTDNQPQH
TRBJ2-1	TRBV9	ASSVGGRSNEQF
TRBJ2-5	TRBV7-8	ASSFEQGWKETQY
TRBJ2-3	TRBV18	ASSGGAGTDTQY
TRBJ2-1	TRBV20-1	SASPAGGSSYNEQF
TRBJ2-3	TRBV11-2	ASSHSPLAGEQY
TRBJ2-7	TRBV5-1	ASSLGDTVGSYEQY
TRBJ2-5	TRBV18	ASSPPQASQETQY
TRBJ2-1	TRBV12-3/TRBV12-4	ASSYLYEQF
TRBJ1-1	TRBV7-8	ASSSQGRATEAF
TRBJ2-2	TRBV12-5	ASGVFFLRRRGQDTGELF
TRBJ2-1	TRBV9	ASNLKREGPYNEQF
TRBJ1-1	TRBV5-4	ASSIGQGDTEAF
TRBJ1-1	TRBV2	ASHGQEYTEAF
TRBJ1-2	TRBV4-2	ASSQDLRTGGADYGYT
TRBJ1-1	TRBV14	ASSQRAPSGGTEAF